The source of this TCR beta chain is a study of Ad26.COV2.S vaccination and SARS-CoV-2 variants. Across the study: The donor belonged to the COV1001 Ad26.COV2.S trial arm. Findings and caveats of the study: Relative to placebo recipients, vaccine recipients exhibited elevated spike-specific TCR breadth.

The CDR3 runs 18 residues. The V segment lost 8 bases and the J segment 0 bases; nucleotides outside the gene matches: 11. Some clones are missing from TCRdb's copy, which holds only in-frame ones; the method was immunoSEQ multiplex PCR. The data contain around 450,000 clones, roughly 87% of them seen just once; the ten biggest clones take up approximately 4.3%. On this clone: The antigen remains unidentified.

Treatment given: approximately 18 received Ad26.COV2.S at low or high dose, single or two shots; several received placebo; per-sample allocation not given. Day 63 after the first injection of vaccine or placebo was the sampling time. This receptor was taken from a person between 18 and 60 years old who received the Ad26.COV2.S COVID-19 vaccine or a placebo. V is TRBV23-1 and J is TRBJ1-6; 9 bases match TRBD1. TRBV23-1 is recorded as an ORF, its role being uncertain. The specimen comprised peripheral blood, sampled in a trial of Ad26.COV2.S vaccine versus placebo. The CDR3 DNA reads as TGCGCCAGCGGCCGGACAGGGGTCGTCTCCTCCTATAATTCACCCCTCCACTTT. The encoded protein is CASGRTGVVSSYNSPLHF.